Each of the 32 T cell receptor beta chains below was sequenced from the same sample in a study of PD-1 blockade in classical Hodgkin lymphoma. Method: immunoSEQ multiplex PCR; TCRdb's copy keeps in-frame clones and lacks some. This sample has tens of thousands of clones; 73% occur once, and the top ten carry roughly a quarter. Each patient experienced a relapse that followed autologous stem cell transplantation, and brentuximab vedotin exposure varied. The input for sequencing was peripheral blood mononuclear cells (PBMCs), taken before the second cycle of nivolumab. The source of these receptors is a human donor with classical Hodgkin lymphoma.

The CDR3 loop is CASRSRAGTGGINEQYF. The DNA for the CDR3 is TGTGCCAGCAGATCTCGAGCCGGGACAGGGGGCATCAACGAGCAGTACTTC. The chain has TRBV27 and TRBJ2-7; TRBD1 matches at 12 bases. The CDR3 contains 17 residues. CDR1 and CDR2 from the germline V gene are MNHEY and SMNVEV (reference sequence). Losses at the gene ends were 6 bases for V and 5 bases for J; bases not matched to a gene: 14.

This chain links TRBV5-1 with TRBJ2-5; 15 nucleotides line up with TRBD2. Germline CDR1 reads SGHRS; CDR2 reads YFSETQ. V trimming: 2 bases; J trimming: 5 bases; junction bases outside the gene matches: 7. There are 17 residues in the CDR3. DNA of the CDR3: TGCGCCAGCAGCTTCACAACGGGACTAGCGGGAGGTGAGACCCAGTACTTC. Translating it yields CASSFTTGLAGGETQYF.

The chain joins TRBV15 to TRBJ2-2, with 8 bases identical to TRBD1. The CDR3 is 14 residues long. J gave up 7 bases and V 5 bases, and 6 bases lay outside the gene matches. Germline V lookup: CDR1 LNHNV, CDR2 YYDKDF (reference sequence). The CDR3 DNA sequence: TGTGCCACCAGCGGCCAGGGGGCAGTCGGGGAGCTGTTTTTT. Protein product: CATSGQGAVGELFF.

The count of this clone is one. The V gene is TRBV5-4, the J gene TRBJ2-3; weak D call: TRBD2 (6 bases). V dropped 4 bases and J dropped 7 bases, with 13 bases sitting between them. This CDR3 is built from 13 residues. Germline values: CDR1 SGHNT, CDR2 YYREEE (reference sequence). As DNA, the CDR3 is TGTGCCAGCAGCATTAGCGGCACGAATACGCAGTATTTT. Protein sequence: CASSISGTNTQYF.

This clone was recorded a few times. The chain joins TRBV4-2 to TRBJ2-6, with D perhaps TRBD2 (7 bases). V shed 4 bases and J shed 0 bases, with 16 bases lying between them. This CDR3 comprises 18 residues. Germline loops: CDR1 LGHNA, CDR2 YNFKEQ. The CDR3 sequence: CASSPLPGGFSGANVLTF. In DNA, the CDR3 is TGTGCCAGCAGCCCCCTTCCGGGGGGCTTCTCTGGGGCCAACGTCCTGACTTTC.

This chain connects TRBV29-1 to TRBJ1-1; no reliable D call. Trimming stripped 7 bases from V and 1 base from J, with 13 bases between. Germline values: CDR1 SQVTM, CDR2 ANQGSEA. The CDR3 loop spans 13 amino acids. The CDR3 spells CSAGSGSNTEAFF. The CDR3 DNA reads TGCAGCGCTGGGTCGGGGTCGAACACTGAAGCTTTCTTT. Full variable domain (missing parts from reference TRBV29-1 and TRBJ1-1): SAVISQKPSRDICQRGTSLTIQCQVDSQVTMMFWYRQQPGQSLTLIATANQGSEATYESGFVIDKFPISRPNLTFSTLTVSNMSPEDSSIYLCSAGSGSNTEAFFGQGTRLTVV.

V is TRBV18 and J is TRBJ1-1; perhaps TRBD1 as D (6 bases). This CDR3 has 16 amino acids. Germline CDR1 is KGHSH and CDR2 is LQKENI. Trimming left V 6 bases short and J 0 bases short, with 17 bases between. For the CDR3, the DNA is TGTGCCAGCTCCCGTCCACAGGGTGCAGTGAACACTGAAGCTTTCTTT. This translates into CASSRPQGAVNTEAFF.

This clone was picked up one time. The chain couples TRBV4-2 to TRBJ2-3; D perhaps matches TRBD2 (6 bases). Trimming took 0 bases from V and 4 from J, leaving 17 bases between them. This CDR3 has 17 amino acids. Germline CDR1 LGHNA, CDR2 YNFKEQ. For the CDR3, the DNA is TGTGCCAGCAGCCAAGATCCCCTAGCGTGGGGCGCAGATACGCAGTATTTT. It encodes CASSQDPLAWGADTQYF.

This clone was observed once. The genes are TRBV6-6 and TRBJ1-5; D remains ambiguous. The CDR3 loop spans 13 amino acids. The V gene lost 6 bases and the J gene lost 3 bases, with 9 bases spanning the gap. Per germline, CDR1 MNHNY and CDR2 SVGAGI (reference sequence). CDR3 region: CASRGSLNQPQHF. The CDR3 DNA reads TGTGCCAGCAGGGGGTCTCTCAATCAGCCCCAGCATTTT.

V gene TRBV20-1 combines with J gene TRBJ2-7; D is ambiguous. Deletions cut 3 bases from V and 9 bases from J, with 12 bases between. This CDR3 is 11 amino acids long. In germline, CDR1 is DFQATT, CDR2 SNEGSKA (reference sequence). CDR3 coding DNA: TGCAGTGCTAGGTTGGTAGAAGTGCAGTACTTC. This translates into CSARLVEVQYF.

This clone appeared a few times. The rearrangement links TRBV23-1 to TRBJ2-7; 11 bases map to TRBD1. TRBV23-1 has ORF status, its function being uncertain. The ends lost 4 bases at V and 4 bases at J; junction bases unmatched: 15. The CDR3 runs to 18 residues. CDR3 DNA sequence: TGCGCCAGCAGTCCACGAACCGCCGGGACAGGGGGACGATACGAGCAGTACTTC. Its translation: CASSPRTAGTGGRYEQYF.

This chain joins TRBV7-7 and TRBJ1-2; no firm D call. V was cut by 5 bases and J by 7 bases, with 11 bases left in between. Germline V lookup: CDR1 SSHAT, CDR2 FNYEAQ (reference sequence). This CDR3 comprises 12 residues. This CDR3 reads CASSAREGGYTF. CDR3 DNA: TGTGCCAGCAGCGCACGGGAGGGTGGCTACACCTTC.

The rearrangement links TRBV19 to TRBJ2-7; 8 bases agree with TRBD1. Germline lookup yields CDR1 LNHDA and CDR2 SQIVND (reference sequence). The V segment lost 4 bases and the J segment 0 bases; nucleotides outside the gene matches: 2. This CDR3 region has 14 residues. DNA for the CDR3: TGTGCCAGTAGTAACAGGGGGATCTCCTACGAGCAGTACTTC. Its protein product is CASSNRGISYEQYF.

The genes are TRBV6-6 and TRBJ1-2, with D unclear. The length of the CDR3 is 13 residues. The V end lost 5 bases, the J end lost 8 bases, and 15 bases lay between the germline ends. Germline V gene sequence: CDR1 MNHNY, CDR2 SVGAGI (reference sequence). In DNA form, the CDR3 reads TGTGCCAGCAGTAAGACGGTGAATGGGGGCTACACCTTC. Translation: CASSKTVNGGYTF.

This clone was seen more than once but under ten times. The CDR3 DNA sequence: TGTGCCAGCATCTACGGTATAGGGCCCTCCTACGAGCAGTACTTC. It translates to CASIYGIGPSYEQYF. J is TRBJ2-7 and V is TRBV6-6; D ambiguous. From germline, CDR1 is MNHNY and CDR2 SVGAGI (reference sequence). The CDR3 sequence is 15 residues long. Deletions cut 7 bases from V and 0 bases from J, with 16 bases between.

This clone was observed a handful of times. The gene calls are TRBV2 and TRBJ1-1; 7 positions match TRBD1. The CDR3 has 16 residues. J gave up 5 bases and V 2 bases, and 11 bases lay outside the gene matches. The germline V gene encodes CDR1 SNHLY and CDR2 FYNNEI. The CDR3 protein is CASSEPWRGPGTEAFF. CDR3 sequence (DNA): TGTGCCAGCAGTGAACCCTGGAGGGGGCCGGGGACTGAAGCTTTCTTT.

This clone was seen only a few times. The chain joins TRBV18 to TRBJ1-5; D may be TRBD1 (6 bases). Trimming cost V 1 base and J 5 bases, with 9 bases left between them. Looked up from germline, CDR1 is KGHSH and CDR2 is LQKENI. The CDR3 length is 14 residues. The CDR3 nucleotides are TGTGCCAGCTCACCACAAGGGGGAGATCAGCCCCAGCATTTT. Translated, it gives CASSPQGGDQPQHF.

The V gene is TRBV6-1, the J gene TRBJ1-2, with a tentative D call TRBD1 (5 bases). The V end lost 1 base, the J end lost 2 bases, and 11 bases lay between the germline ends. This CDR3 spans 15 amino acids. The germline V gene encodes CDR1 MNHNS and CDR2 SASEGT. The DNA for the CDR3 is TGTGCCAGCAGTGAAGGGGCAGGGTCGAACTATGGCTACACCTTC. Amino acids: CASSEGAGSNYGYTF.

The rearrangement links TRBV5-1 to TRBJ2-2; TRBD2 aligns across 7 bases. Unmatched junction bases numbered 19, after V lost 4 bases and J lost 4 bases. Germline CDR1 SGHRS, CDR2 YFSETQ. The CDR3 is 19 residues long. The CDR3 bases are TGCGCCAGCAGCATCACGCCTCTATCGGGAGGAGGGTCCACCGGGGAGCTGTTTTTT. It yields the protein CASSITPLSGGGSTGELFF.

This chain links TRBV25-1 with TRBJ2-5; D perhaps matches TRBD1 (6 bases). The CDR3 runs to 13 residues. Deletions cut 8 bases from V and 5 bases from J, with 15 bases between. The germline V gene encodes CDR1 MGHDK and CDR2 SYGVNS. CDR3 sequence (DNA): TGTGCCAGCGGATGGACAGCTCTCGAGACCCAGTACTTC. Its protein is CASGWTALETQYF. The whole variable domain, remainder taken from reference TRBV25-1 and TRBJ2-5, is EADIYQTPRYLVIGTGKKITLECSQTMGHDKMYWYQQDPGMELHLIHYSYGVNSTEKGDLSSESTVSRIRTEHFPLTLESARPSHTSQYLCASGWTALETQYFGPGTRLLVL.

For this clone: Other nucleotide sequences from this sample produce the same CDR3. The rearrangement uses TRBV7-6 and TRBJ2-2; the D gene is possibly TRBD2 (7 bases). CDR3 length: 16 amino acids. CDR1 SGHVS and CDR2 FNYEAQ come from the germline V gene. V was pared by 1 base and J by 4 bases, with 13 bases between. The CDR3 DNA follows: TGTGCCAGCAGCTTAGTCGGGGGGCATAGCACCGGGGAGCTGTTTTTT. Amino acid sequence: CASSLVGGHSTGELFF. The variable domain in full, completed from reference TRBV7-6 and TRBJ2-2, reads GAGVSQSPRYKVTKRGQDVALRCDPISGHVSLYWYRQALGQGPEFLTYFNYEAQQDKSGLPNDRFSAERPEGSISTLTIQRTEQRDSAMYRCASSLVGGHSTGELFFGEGSRLTVL.

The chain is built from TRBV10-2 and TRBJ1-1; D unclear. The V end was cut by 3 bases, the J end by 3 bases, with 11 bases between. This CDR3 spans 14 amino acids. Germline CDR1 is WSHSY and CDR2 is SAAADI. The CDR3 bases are TGCGCCAGCAGTGAAGGGAGGGTGTACACTGAAGCTTTCTTT. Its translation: CASSEGRVYTEAFF.

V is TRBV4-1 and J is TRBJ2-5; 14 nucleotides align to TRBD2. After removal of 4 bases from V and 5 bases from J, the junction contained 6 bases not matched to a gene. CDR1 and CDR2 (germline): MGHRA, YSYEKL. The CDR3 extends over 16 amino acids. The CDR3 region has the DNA TGCGCCAGCAGCCCAGGACTAGCGGGAGGTTCTGAGACCCAGTACTTC. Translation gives CASSPGLAGGSETQYF.

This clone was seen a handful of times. The CDR3 loop is CASSEQQAAGELFF. CDR3 DNA: TGCGCCAGCAGTGAACAACAGGCCGCCGGGGAGCTGTTTTTT. V gene TRBV10-1 combines with J gene TRBJ2-2, with a tentative D call TRBD1 (5 bases). The germline CDR1 and CDR2 sequences are WNHNN and SYGVQD (reference sequence). This CDR3 has 14 residues. Between the trimmed V and J ends, which lost 3 bases and 6 bases, there was a span of 11 bases.

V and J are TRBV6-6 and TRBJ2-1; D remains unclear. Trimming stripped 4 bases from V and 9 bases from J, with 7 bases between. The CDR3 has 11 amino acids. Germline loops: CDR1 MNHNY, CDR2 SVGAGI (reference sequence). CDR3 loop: CASSSDGEQFF. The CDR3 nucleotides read TGTGCCAGCAGTTCGGATGGTGAGCAGTTCTTC.

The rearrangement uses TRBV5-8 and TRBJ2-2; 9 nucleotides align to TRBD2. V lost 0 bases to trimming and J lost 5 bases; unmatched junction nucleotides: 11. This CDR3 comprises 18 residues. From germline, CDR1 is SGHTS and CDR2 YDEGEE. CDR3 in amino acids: CASSLAGLALSRTGELFF. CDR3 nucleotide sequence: TGTGCCAGCAGCTTGGCAGGACTAGCGCTTTCCCGTACCGGGGAGCTGTTTTTT.

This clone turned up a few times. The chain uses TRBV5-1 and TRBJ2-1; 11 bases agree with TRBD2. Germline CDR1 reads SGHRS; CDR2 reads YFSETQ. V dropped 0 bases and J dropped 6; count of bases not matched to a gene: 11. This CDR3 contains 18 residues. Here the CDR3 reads CASSLGMAGTSGFNEQFF. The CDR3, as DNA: TGCGCCAGCAGCTTGGGGATGGCCGGGACTAGCGGCTTCAATGAGCAGTTCTTC.

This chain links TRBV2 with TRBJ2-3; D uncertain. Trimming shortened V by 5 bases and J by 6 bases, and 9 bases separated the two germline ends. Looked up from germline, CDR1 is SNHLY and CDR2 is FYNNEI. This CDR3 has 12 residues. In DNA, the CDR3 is TGTGCCAGCAGTTCCCCTTCCGATACGCAGTATTTT. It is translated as CASSSPSDTQYF.

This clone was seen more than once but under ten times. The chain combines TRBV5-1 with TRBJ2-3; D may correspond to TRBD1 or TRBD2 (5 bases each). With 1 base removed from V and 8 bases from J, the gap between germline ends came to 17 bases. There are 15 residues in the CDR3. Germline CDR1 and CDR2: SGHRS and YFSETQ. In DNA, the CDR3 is TGCGCCAGCAGCTTGTTCGAGCAGAGTGGGGGTACGCAGTATTTT. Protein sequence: CASSLFEQSGGTQYF.

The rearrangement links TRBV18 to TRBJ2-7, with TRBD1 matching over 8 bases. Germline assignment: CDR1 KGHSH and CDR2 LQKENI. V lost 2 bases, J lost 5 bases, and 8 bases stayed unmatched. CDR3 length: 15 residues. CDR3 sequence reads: CASSPSTGGGNEQYF. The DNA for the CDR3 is TGTGCCAGCTCACCATCAACAGGGGGTGGCAACGAGCAGTACTTC.

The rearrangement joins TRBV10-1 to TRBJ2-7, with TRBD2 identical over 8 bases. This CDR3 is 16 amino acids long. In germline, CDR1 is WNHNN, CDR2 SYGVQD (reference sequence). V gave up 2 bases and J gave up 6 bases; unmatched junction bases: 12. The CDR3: CASSEVITSGYGEQYF. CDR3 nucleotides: TGCGCCAGCAGTGAGGTTATAACTAGCGGTTACGGCGAGCAGTACTTC.

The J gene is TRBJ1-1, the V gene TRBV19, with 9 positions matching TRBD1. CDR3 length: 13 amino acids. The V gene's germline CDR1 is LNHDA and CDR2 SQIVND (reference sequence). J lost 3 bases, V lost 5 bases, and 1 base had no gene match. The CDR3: CASSDRGDTEAFF. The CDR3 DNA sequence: TGTGCCAGTAGTGACAGGGGGGACACTGAAGCTTTCTTT.